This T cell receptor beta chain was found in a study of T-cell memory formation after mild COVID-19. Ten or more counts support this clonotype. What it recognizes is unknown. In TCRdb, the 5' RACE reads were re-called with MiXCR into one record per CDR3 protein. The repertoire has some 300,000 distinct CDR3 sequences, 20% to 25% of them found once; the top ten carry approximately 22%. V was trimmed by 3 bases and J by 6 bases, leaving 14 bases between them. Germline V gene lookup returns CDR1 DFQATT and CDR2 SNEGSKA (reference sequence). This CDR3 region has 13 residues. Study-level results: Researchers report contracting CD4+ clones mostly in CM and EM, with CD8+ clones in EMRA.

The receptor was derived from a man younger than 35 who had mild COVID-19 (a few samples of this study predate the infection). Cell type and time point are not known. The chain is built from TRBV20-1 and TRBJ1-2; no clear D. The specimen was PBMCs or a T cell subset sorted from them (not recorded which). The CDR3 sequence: CSARVQSTDGYTF. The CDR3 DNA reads TGCAGTGCTAGGGTCCAGTCCACCGATGGCTACACCTTC.